Sequencing of this T cell receptor (beta chain) was carried out in a study of T cells in Graves' hyperthyroidism and ophthalmopathy. Study-wide context: Blood from the periphery was taken at initial diagnosis, before any treatment. Study-level findings and limits: Most thyroid clonotypes expanded above 0.001 were also detected in blood.

This CDR3 has 12 amino acids. CDR1 and CDR2 (germline): MNHEY, SVGAGI. The V gene lost 4 bases and the J gene lost 16 bases, with 14 bases spanning the gap. In this sample, this clonotype turned up a few times. The antigen is unknown. PBMCs were collected from an approximately 10 ml volume of fresh peripheral blood. RNA transcripts served as the template for amplifying TCR beta CDR3 regions. TCR CDR3 regions were first amplified by RT-PCR with HTBI primers. TCRdb reanalysed the multiplex PCR reads using MiXCR and keeps one entry per CDR3 protein. The sample includes hundreds of thousands of distinct CDR3 sequences, over 35% of them seen just once.

The receptor's source is a woman aged 40 to 49 with Graves' hyperthyroidism. Sequenced sample: blood. The chain employs TRBV6-5 and TRBJ1-6; D is ambiguous. In nucleotides, the CDR3 is TGTGCCAGCAGTTTCTCCGGAGACGCTCTCCACTTT. Its protein product is CASSFSGDALHF.